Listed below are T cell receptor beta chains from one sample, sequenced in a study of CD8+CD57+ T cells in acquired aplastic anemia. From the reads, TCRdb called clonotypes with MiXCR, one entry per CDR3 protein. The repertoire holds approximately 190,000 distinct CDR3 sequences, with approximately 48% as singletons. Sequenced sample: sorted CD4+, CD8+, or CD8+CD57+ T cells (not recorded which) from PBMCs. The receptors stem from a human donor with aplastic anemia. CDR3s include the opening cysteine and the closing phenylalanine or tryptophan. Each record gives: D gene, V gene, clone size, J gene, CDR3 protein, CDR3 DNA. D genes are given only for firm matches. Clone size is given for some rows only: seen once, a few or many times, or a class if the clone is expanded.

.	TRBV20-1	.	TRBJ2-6	CSAKRGTGANVLTF	TGCAGTGCCAAACGGGGTACTGGGGCCAACGTCCTGACTTTC
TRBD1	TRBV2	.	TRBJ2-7	CASTLSGTGYNEQYF	TGTGCCAGCACCCTTAGTGGGACAGGGTACAACGAGCAGTACTTC
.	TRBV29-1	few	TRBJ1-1	CSVVPSGFTEAFF	TGCAGCGTTGTTCCCTCAGGGTTCACTGAAGCTTTCTTT
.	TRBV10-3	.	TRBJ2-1	CAISEKSAVSSYNEQFF	TGTGCCATCAGTGAGAAGAGCGCGGTGAGCTCCTACAATGAGCAGTTCTTC
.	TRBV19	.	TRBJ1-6	CASSIEASPLHF	TGTGCCAGTAGTATTGAGGCTTCACCCCTCCACTTT
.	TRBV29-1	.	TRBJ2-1	CSAPTPSSYNEQFF	TGCAGCGCCCCGACGCCGAGCTCCTACAATGAGCAGTTCTTC
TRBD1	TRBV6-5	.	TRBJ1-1	CASSYSGQGSTEAFF	TGTGCCAGCAGTTACTCTGGACAGGGGAGCACTGAAGCTTTCTTT
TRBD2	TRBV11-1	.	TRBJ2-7	CASSLVAGGAEQYF	TGTGCCAGCAGCTTAGTAGCGGGAGGTGCCGAGCAGTACTTC
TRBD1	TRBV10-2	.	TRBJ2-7	CASMGDSYEQYF	TGCGCCAGCATGGGGGACAGCTACGAGCAGTACTTC
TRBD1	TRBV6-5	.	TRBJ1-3	CASSYSATGGDGNTIYF	TGTGCCAGCAGTTACTCGGCGACAGGGGGTGATGGAAACACCATATATTTT
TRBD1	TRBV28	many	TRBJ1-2	CASSTQTGEDGYTF	TGTGCCAGCAGTACGCAGACAGGGGAGGATGGCTACACCTTC
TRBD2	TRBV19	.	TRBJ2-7	CASSMTSTLYEQYF	TGTGCCAGTAGTATGACTAGCACCCTCTACGAGCAGTACTTC
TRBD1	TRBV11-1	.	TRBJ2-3	CASGLHRDSEYTQYF	TGTGCCAGCGGACTCCACCGGGACAGCGAATATACGCAGTATTTT
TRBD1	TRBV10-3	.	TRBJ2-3	CAISGDSATDTQYF	TGTGCCATCAGTGGGGACAGCGCCACAGATACGCAGTATTTT
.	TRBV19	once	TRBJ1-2	CAREGVGYGYTF	TGTGCTAGAGAGGGGGTAGGGTATGGCTACACCTTC
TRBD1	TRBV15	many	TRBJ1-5	CATSVNRGQPQHF	TGTGCCACCAGCGTAAACAGGGGTCAGCCCCAGCATTTT
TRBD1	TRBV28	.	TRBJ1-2	CASSQQTGGYGYTF	TGTGCCAGCAGCCAACAGACAGGGGGGTATGGCTACACCTTC
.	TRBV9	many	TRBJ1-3	CASSVGDRHRNTIYF	TGTGCCAGCAGCGTAGGAGATAGGCATAGAAACACCATATATTTT
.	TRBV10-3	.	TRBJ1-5	CAIKAGERNQPQHF	TGTGCCATCAAGGCAGGCGAGCGCAATCAGCCCCAGCATTTT
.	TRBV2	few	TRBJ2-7	CASRRTAEYEQYF	TGTGCCAGCAGAAGGACGGCCGAGTACGAGCAGTACTTC
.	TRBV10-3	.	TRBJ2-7	CAISDLGGPSTYEQYF	TGTGCCATCAGTGATCTGGGGGGGCCCTCCACCTACGAGCAGTACTTC
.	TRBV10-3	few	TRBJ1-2	CAISESNNYGYTF	TGTGCCATCAGTGAGTCGAATAACTATGGCTACACCTTC
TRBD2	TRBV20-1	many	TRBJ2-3	CSARSPSGRSDTQYF	TGCAGTGCTCGCTCCCCTAGCGGGAGATCAGATACGCAGTATTTT
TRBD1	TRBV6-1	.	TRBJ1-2	CASRGRGQTNRGYGYTF	TGTGCCAGCAGGGGCCGGGGACAGACGAATAGAGGCTATGGCTACACCTTC
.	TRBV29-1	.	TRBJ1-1	CSVDWYGTEAFF	TGCAGCGTTGATTGGTACGGCACTGAAGCTTTCTTT
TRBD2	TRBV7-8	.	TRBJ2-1	CASSLGTIAGEQFF	TGTGCCAGCAGCTTAGGGACCATAGCGGGGGAGCAGTTCTTC
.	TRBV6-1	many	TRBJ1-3	CASRLNGGNTIYF	TGTGCCAGCAGACTAAACGGAGGAAACACCATATATTTT
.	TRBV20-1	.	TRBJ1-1	CSARDVGNTEAFF	TGCAGTGCTAGAGATGTCGGGAACACTGAAGCTTTCTTT
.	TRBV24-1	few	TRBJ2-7	CATSGEVSSYEQYF	TGTGCCACCAGTGGGGAGGTGAGCTCCTACGAGCAGTACTTC
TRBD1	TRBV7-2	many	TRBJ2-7	CASSSDDRGRNEQYF	TGTGCCAGCAGCTCTGACGACAGGGGGCGCAACGAGCAGTACTTC
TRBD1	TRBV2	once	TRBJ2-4	CASSPTGELNF	TGTGCCAGCAGCCCAACAGGGGAATTGAACTTC
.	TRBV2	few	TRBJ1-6	CASSEAGDLNSPLHF	TGTGCCAGCAGTGAAGCAGGGGACCTTAATTCACCCCTCCACTTT
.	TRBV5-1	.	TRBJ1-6	CASSLTGLGSPLHF	TGCGCCAGCAGCTTGACAGGGTTAGGTTCACCCCTCCACTTT
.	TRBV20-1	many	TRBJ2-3	CSRNRNTDTQYF	TGCAGCCGTAACCGGAACACAGATACGCAGTATTTT
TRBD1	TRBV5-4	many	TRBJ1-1	CASSADRGQTEAFF	TGTGCCAGCAGCGCAGACAGGGGGCAAACTGAAGCTTTCTTT
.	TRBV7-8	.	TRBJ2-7	CASSSLTGLAYEQYF	TGTGCCAGCAGCAGTCTCACGGGGCTGGCCTACGAGCAGTACTTC
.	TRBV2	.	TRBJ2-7	CASYPGGGFPHEQYF	TGTGCCAGTTATCCCGGAGGTGGTTTTCCTCACGAGCAGTACTTC
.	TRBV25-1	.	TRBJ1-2	CASSTASGYYGYTF	TGTGCCAGCAGTACAGCCTCGGGGTACTATGGCTACACTTTC
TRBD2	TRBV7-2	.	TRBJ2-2	CASSVAGLAVTGELFF	TGTGCCAGCAGCGTAGCGGGACTAGCGGTTACCGGGGAGCTGTTTTTT
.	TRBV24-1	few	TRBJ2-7	CATSAGGTGIHEQYF	TGTGCCACCAGTGCGGGGGGGACAGGAATCCACGAGCAGTACTTC
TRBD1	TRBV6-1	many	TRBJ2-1	CASSQTGAHNEQFF	TGTGCCAGCAGCCAGACAGGGGCCCACAATGAGCAGTTCTTC
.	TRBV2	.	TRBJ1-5	CASSGWGNQPQHF	TGTGCCAGCAGTGGTTGGGGAAATCAGCCCCAGCATTTT
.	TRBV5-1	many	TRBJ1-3	CASSLVVGARGNTIYF	TGCGCCAGCAGCTTGGTGGTGGGCGCGAGAGGAAACACCATATATTTT